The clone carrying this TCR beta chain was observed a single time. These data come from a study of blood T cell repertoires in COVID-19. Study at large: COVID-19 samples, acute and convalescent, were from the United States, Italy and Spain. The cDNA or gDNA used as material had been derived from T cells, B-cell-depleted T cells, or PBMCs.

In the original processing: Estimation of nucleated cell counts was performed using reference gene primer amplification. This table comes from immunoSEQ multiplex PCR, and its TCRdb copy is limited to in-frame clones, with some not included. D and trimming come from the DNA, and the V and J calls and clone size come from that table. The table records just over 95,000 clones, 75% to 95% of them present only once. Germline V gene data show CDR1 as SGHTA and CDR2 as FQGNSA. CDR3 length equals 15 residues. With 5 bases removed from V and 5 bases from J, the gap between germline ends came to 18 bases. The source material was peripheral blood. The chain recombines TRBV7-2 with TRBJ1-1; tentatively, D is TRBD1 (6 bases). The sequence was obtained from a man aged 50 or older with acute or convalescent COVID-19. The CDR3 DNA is TGTGCCAGCAGCCCGAGCCACAGGGTCGGGACTGAAGCTTTCTTT. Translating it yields CASSPSHRVGTEAFF.